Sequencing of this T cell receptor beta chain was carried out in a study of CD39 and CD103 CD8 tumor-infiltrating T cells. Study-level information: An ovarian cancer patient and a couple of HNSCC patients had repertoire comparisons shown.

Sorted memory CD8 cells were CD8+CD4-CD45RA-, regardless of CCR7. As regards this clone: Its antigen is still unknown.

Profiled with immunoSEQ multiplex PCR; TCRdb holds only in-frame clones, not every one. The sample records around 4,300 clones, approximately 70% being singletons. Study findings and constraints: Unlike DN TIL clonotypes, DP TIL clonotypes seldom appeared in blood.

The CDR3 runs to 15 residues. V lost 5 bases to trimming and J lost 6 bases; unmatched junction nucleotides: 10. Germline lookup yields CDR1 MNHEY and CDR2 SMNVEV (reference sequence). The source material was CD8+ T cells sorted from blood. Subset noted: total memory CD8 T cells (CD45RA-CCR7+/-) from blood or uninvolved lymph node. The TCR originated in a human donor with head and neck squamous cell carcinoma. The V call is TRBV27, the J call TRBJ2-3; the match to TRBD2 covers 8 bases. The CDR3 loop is CASSRDAGGRDTQYF. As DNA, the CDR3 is TGTGCCAGCAGTCGAGACGCGGGGGGCAGGGATACGCAGTATTTT.